This record covers a single T cell receptor beta chain. Antigen unknown. This entry is derived from a study of cytomegalovirus exposure and HLA in healthy donors. Study findings and constraints: That first-cohort TCR clusters tended to co-occur in the roughly 130 validation repertoires was found in a later analysis.

The repertoire was sequenced with immunoSEQ multiplex PCR; TCRdb's copy has only in-frame clones and lacks some. This sample carries about 140,000 clones, 80% to 90% of them seen once, and the ten largest clones take under 1.5%. Looked up from germline, CDR1 is MNHEY and CDR2 is SVGAGI. The trim removed 9 bases at V and 2 bases at J, leaving 6 bases unmatched. The CDR3 has 14 residues. The sequenced sample consisted of PBMCs. This sequence joins TRBV6-5 and TRBJ2-2, with 7 bases identical to TRBD1. The TCR originated in a woman aged 25 to 39 in good health and CMV-seronegative. The chain's CDR3 is CASWTGLNTGELFF. In DNA, the CDR3 is TGTGCCAGTTGGACAGGCCTAAACACCGGGGAGCTGTTTTTT.